Included here is one T cell receptor (beta chain) sequence, with context. The antigen remains unidentified. Clones were sequenced by immunoSEQ multiplex PCR, and TCRdb holds only the in-frame ones, with some missing. The sample shows about 66,000 clones, 87% of them seen only once. Germline V lookup: CDR1 LNHDA, CDR2 SQIVND (reference sequence). V lost 6 bases and J lost 2; bases outside the gene matches: 7. CDR3 length: 15 amino acids. These data are taken from a study of OX40 agonist ivuxolimab in advanced cancers. Turning to the study itself: Among those enrolled, mean age was about 63 years (range roughly 20 to 79) and 82.7% were male. General study results and limits: The antigen specificity of the peripheral T cells (those that were expanded) was not determined. The study found among the lowest clonal expansion in partial responders at 0.1-3.0 mg/kg. Part of the nonresponder group also had normalized T-cell clonal expansion that was low.

The source of this sequence is an adult with an advanced solid tumor such as melanoma, head and neck, liver or kidney cancer. Specimen: CD4+ or CD8+ T cells sorted from blood, collected in a trial of the OX40 agonist ivuxolimab. The chain links TRBV19 to TRBJ2-7, with 10 bases that match TRBD2. CDR3 nucleotides: TGTGCCAGTAGCTTTCTAGCGGGAGTCACCTACGAGCAGTACTTC. This gives the protein CASSFLAGVTYEQYF. Drawing the rest from reference TRBV19 and TRBJ2-7, the complete variable domain is DGGITQSPKYLFRKEGQNVTLSCEQNLNHDAMYWYRQDPGQGLRLIYYSQIVNDFQKGDIAEGYSVSREKKESFPLTVTSAQKNPTAFYLCASSFLAGVTYEQYFGPGTRLTVT.